A selection of T cell receptor beta chains follows, all from one sample in a study of response to subunit inactivated influenza vaccine. TCRdb re-called the RT-PCR reads through MiXCR, storing one row per CDR3 protein. The repertoire consists of 650,000 to 800,000 distinct CDR3 sequences, with about a fifth occurring once and the leading ten covering approximately 10%. The sample was PBMCs from blood, taken less than 6 days after vaccination. These receptors all stem from a man in his forties or fifties who received an inactivated influenza vaccine. Both conserved end residues are part of each CDR3. The D gene is left open where the match is weak. Only some rows state a clone size, as once, few, many or a class for expanded clones.

V	J	size	D	DNA	CDR3
TRBV20-1	TRBJ2-5	few	TRBD1	TGCAGTGCTCAGGACAGGGGATGGTACCAAGAGACCCAGTACTTC	CSAQDRGWYQETQYF
TRBV4-1	TRBJ1-5	-	TRBD1	TGCGCCAGCAGCCAAGACGGACAGGGATGGCAGCCCCAGCATTTT	CASSQDGQGWQPQHF
TRBV27	TRBJ2-7	few	-	TGTGCCAGCAGTTTATCGCAGACACTCTCCTACGAGCAGTACTTC	CASSLSQTLSYEQYF
TRBV20-1	TRBJ1-2	few	TRBD1	TGCAGTGCTGGGACAGGGACGGGGTATGGCTACACCTTC	CSAGTGTGYGYTF
TRBV7-6	TRBJ1-5	few	-	TGTGCCAGCAGCTTAGAGGCAGGGCAGGTCCAGCCCCAGCATTTT	CASSLEAGQVQPQHF
TRBV5-1	TRBJ1-2	-	TRBD1	TGCGCCAGCAGATCGACAGGGGGCGTCTCCGCCACCCATGGCTACACCTTC	CASRSTGGVSATHGYTF
TRBV28	TRBJ1-1	few	-	TGTGCCAGCAGAACGGCGACCGATGACACTGAAGCTTTCTTT	CASRTATDDTEAFF
TRBV14	TRBJ2-1	-	-	TGTGCCAGCAGCCAAGAGGGACCTCCTCGGGCTGAGCAGTTCTTC	CASSQEGPPRAEQFF
TRBV5-1	TRBJ2-1	few	-	TGCGCCAGCAGCTCGGTGAACGGGGACAATGAGCAGTTCTTC	CASSSVNGDNEQFF
TRBV12-3/TRBV12-4	TRBJ2-1	-	-	TGTGCCAGCAGTTTAGCGCTGTCTTGGCCCTACAATGAGCAGTTCTTC	CASSLALSWPYNEQFF
TRBV11-2	TRBJ2-3	-	TRBD1	TGTGCCAGCAGCTTTACAGGGGGTTTCAGCACAGATACGCAGTATTTT	CASSFTGGFSTDTQYF
TRBV20-1	TRBJ2-7	few	-	TGCAGTGCGCCTTCCTCGGGGGAGCAGTACGAGCAGTACTTC	CSAPSSGEQYEQYF
TRBV6-1	TRBJ2-1	-	TRBD1	TGTGCCAGCAGGGGGACAGGGGGCAACAATGAGCAGTTCTTC	CASRGTGGNNEQFF
TRBV27	TRBJ1-6	-	TRBD1	TGTGCCAGCAGTTTCGGACAGGGGTACTCCTATAATTCACCCCTCCACTTT	CASSFGQGYSYNSPLHF
TRBV20-1	TRBJ2-7	-	TRBD1	TGCAGTGCCAGACAGGGGATGGAGCAGTACTTC	CSARQGMEQYF
TRBV20-1	TRBJ2-7	few	TRBD1	TGCAGTGCTAGAGGGGATGGGACAGGGAGGGTTCCCTACGAGCAGTACTTC	CSARGDGTGRVPYEQYF
TRBV7-2	TRBJ2-7	many	-	TGTGCCAGCAGCTTAGCGGAAGGGGTGAGAGGACAGTTCTCCTACGAGCAGTACTTC	CASSLAEGVRGQFSYEQYF
TRBV6-6	TRBJ2-7	-	-	TGTGCCAGCAGCCCCGACGCCTACGAGCAGTACTTC	CASSPDAYEQYF
TRBV10-3	TRBJ1-6	few	-	TGTGCCATCAGTGAATTCGAGGGGACATTCCTCCACTTT	CAISEFEGTFLHF
TRBV7-9	TRBJ1-6	-	-	TGTGCCAGCAGCTTAGCCGGAAAAAATTGGGCACCCCTCCACTTT	CASSLAGKNWAPLHF
TRBV28	TRBJ2-7	-	-	TGTGCCAGCAGGGAGACCGCTTCCTACGAGCAGTACTTC	CASRETASYEQYF
TRBV20-1	TRBJ1-5	few	-	TGCAGTGCACTCTCGAGGGGCAGGAATCAGCCCCAGCATTTT	CSALSRGRNQPQHF
TRBV5-1	TRBJ2-1	few	-	TGCGCCAGCAGCTTGCAGGAGGTTGAGCAGTTCTTC	CASSLQEVEQFF
TRBV12-3/TRBV12-4	TRBJ2-7	-	TRBD2	TGTGCCAGCAGTTTGGGAGGCCTAGCGGGGGCCTACGAGCAGTACTTC	CASSLGGLAGAYEQYF
TRBV4-2	TRBJ2-2	few	TRBD1	TGTGCCACCACCCCGGACAGGGTAAACCGGGAGCTGTTTTTT	CATTPDRVNRELFF
TRBV5-1	TRBJ2-7	-	TRBD1	TGCGCCAGCAGCCCCTCCGGGACAGGGGTAGGCGAGCAGTACTTC	CASSPSGTGVGEQYF
TRBV12-3/TRBV12-4	TRBJ2-2	-	TRBD2	TGTGCCAGCTCCCTGGAGCTAGCGGCGGGGGAGCTGTTTTTT	CASSLELAAGELFF
TRBV5-1	TRBJ2-3	many	TRBD2	TGCGCCAGCAGCAAACAAGCGGGAGTGGCAGATACGCAGTATTTT	CASSKQAGVADTQYF
TRBV12-3/TRBV12-4	TRBJ1-1	few	TRBD1	TGTGCCAGCAGTGCCCAGACAGGGGGAGTTGAAGCTTTCTTT	CASSAQTGGVEAFF
TRBV5-1	TRBJ2-1	-	-	TGCGCCAGCAGCATGGTGGGTAGGAGCTCCTACAATGAGCAGTTCTTC	CASSMVGRSSYNEQFF
TRBV12-3/TRBV12-4	TRBJ1-4	-	-	TGTGCCAGCAGTCCCAGTGCTTTTGAAAAACTGTTTTTT	CASSPSAFEKLFF
TRBV15	TRBJ2-1	-	-	TGTGCCACCAGCAGACGGACGCCGTACAATGAGCAGTTCTTC	CATSRRTPYNEQFF
TRBV4-3	TRBJ2-4	few	TRBD2	TGCGCCAGCAGCCAAGGGCGACTAGCGGGAGAAAGGGCCAAAAACATTCAGTACTTC	CASSQGRLAGERAKNIQYF
TRBV29-1	TRBJ2-3	-	TRBD1	TGCAGCGGCAGGCTGGTCAGGGGGACAGATACGCAGTATTTT	CSGRLVRGTDTQYF
TRBV10-1	TRBJ2-1	few	-	TGCGCCAGCAGTGTTCCCGGACAAAAAGGCTACAATGAGCAGTTCTTC	CASSVPGQKGYNEQFF
TRBV5-1	TRBJ1-1	-	-	TGCGCCAGCAGCTCCCCCGTTGGGGGAATAGCTTTCTTT	CASSSPVGGIAFF
TRBV7-2	TRBJ2-1	few	TRBD1	TGTGCCAGCAGCGGAACCGTCACAGGGGGCGATGAGCAGTTCTTC	CASSGTVTGGDEQFF
TRBV6-5	TRBJ2-7	-	-	TGTGCCAGCAGTTACGACTCCAAACTCTACGAGCAGTACTTC	CASSYDSKLYEQYF
TRBV28	TRBJ2-7	-	TRBD1	TGTGCCAGCAGTTCCTATGGACAGGTTGAAATGCAGTACTTC	CASSSYGQVEMQYF
TRBV4-2	TRBJ2-1	-	-	TGTGCCAGCAGCCATTCCCAGGGCGCGGCCGAGCAGTTCTTC	CASSHSQGAAEQFF
TRBV3-1	TRBJ2-1	few	TRBD1	TGTGCCAGCAGCCAATCAGGGGGCGTCCGGCAGTTCTTC	CASSQSGGVRQFF
TRBV7-9	TRBJ2-7	-	-	TGTGCCAGCAGCCCCCACGCTGGGTCCGAGCAGTACTTC	CASSPHAGSEQYF
TRBV20-1	TRBJ1-5	-	-	TGCAGTGCTAGAGAAGAATGGGACAAGGGGTATCAGCCCCAGCATTTT	CSAREEWDKGYQPQHF
TRBV29-1	TRBJ2-3	-	TRBD2	TGCAGCGAGGGACTAGCGGGAGGGCGTGGAGATACGCAGTATTTT	CSEGLAGGRGDTQYF
TRBV7-2	TRBJ2-3	few	-	TGTGCCAGCAGCTTAGGTCCGGGGCACACAGATACGCAGTATTTT	CASSLGPGHTDTQYF
TRBV6-4	TRBJ1-1	-	-	TGTGCCAGCAGTGCCCGGCCGGGCGGTGAAGCTTTCTTT	CASSARPGGEAFF
TRBV4-2	TRBJ1-2	-	-	TGTGCCAGCAGCCAACCTGGTCGGCTCGACTCCTATGGCTACACCTTC	CASSQPGRLDSYGYTF
TRBV6-1	TRBJ1-5	few	-	TGTGCCAGCACGGGGGCCAGATTCAATCAGCCCCAGCATTTT	CASTGARFNQPQHF
TRBV29-1	TRBJ2-3	-	TRBD1	TGCAGCGCACAGGGGTCACTCACAGATACGCAGTATTTT	CSAQGSLTDTQYF
TRBV29-1	TRBJ2-7	-	TRBD1	TGCAGCGTTCTCGGACAGGGTTTGTCCTACGAGCAGTACTTC	CSVLGQGLSYEQYF
TRBV4-3	TRBJ2-7	many	TRBD2	TGCGCCAGCAGCCAATCTAACGGCGGGAGCGAGCAGTACTTC	CASSQSNGGSEQYF
TRBV20-1	TRBJ2-1	-	-	TGCAGTGCTAGAGATATTTACAGTCCCTATCCCGATGAGCAGTTCTTC	CSARDIYSPYPDEQFF
TRBV4-2	TRBJ2-1	-	-	TGTGCCAGCAGCCAGGTTAGTGGCTCCTACAATGAGCAGTTCTTC	CASSQVSGSYNEQFF
TRBV20-1	TRBJ2-7	few	-	TGCAGTGCTAGAGGGACCTTTAGGCTCGACGAGCAGTACTTC	CSARGTFRLDEQYF
TRBV5-1	TRBJ1-5	many	-	TGTGCCAGCAGCCTCGGGCCCGGCAATCAGCCCCAGCATTTT	CASSLGPGNQPQHF
TRBV11-2	TRBJ2-7	-	TRBD1	TGTGCCAGCCTCCCGGGCCCTGACAGGGACGAGCAGTACTTC	CASLPGPDRDEQYF
TRBV7-2	TRBJ1-1	few	-	TGTGCCAGCAGCTTATCAGGGCCTGGCGAGGCTTTCTTT	CASSLSGPGEAFF
TRBV7-3	TRBJ1-2	-	-	TGTGCCAGCAGCCCAAAGGGGCCAGGCCCCTATGGCTACACCTTC	CASSPKGPGPYGYTF
TRBV4-2	TRBJ2-2	few	-	TGTGCCAGCAGCCAAGCGACAGCGAACACCGGGGAGCTGTTTTTT	CASSQATANTGELFF
TRBV12-3/TRBV12-4	TRBJ2-1	many	TRBD2	TGTGCCAGCGGGCGGGAGGTTCGATCCTACAATGAGCAGTTCTTC	CASGREVRSYNEQFF